Shown below are 30 T cell receptor beta chains from a single sample sequenced in a study of response to subunit inactivated influenza vaccine. TCRdb passed the RT-PCR reads through MiXCR, listing each CDR3 protein once. The sample shows roughly 650,000 distinct CDR3 sequences, 14% of them seen only once. The sample in question was PBMCs from blood, obtained 14 days before vaccination. These receptors were taken from a man in his fifties who received an inactivated influenza vaccine.

This clonotype was recorded a few times. The DNA of the CDR3 is TGTGCCAGCAGCCTTCGGGGACATTCCAATCAGCCCCAGCATTTT. It encodes CASSLRGHSNQPQHF. The gene calls are TRBV28 and TRBJ1-5; D is perhaps TRBD1 (6 bases). The V gene lost 6 bases and the J gene lost 3 bases, with 15 bases spanning the gap. The V gene's germline CDR1 is MDHEN and CDR2 SYDVKM. The CDR3 is 15 amino acids.

The chain uses TRBV20-1 and TRBJ2-3, with a weak D call TRBD1 (6 bases). V lost 6 bases and J 1 base, leaving 17 bases between the germline ends. The germline V gene encodes CDR1 DFQATT and CDR2 SNEGSKA (reference sequence). CDR3 length: 15 residues. The CDR3 sequence: CSALNRAGGTDTQYF. CDR3 nucleotides: TGCAGTGCGCTCAACAGGGCCGGAGGCACAGATACGCAGTATTTT.

The V gene is TRBV7-9, the J gene TRBJ2-4; weak D call: TRBD1 (5 bases). The CDR3 spans 14 residues. Germline V gene data show CDR1 as SEHNR and CDR2 as FQNEAQ (reference sequence). V was shortened by 1 base and J by 8 bases, with 12 bases between the two germline ends. The CDR3 nucleotides are TGTGCCAGCAGCTTAGTGCAGGGTGAGGACATTCAGTACTTC. Residues: CASSLVQGEDIQYF. Together with reference TRBV7-9 and TRBJ2-4, the CDR3 gives the full variable domain: DTGVSQNPRHKITKRGQNVTFRCDPISEHNRLYWYRQTLGQGPEFLTYFQNEAQLEKSRLLSDRFSAERPKGSFSTLEIQRTEQGDSAMYLCASSLVQGEDIQYFGAGTRLSVL.

CDR3 in DNA: TGTGCCAGCAGTGTAGTAGACCTGATCACAGATACGCAGTATTTT. Amino acid sequence: CASSVVDLITDTQYF. The chain recombines TRBV2 with TRBJ2-3; D uncertain. Per the germline V gene, CDR1 is SNHLY and CDR2 is FYNNEI. Trimming took off 4 bases at V and 2 bases at J, with 13 bases between the two ends. The CDR3 has 15 amino acids.

V and J are TRBV7-2 and TRBJ1-1; 10 bases agree with TRBD1. The CDR3 sequence is 14 residues long. V lost 5 bases and J lost 3; bases outside the gene matches: 3. Germline V gene sequence: CDR1 SGHTA, CDR2 FQGNSA. CDR3 residues: CASSTGQGYTEAFF. In DNA, the CDR3 is TGTGCCAGCAGCACGGGACAGGGGTACACTGAAGCTTTCTTT.

This rearrangement joins TRBV5-6 to TRBJ2-1; 8 bases agree with TRBD2. Germline V gene sequence: CDR1 SGHDT, CDR2 YYEEEE. This CDR3 contains 15 residues. The junction had 7 bases not matched to a gene; V was cut back by 4 bases and J by 4 bases. In nucleotides, the CDR3 is TGTGCCAGCAGCCGCTCCGGCGGGGGGTACAATGAGCAGTTCTTC. This gives the protein CASSRSGGGYNEQFF.

The rearrangement links TRBV29-1 to TRBJ2-1; 12 bases agree with TRBD2. Germline V CDR1 and CDR2: SQVTM, ANQGSEA. The CDR3 covers 17 residues. The junction had 9 bases not matched to a gene; V was cut back by 1 base and J by 5 bases. DNA for the CDR3: TGCAGCGTTGAAGGACTAGCGGGAGTGGGAAACGACAATGAGCAGTTCTTC. This translates into CSVEGLAGVGNDNEQFF.

This clonotype was seen a few times. The chain is built from TRBV14 and TRBJ1-1; D is possibly TRBD1 (6 bases). The germline CDR1 and CDR2 sequences are SGHDN and FVKESK. The length of the CDR3 is 14 residues. Trimming took off 6 bases at V and 4 bases at J, with 15 bases between the two ends. The CDR3 here is CASSYFTGTTEAFF. The CDR3 DNA reads as TGTGCCAGCAGTTACTTCACAGGGACCACTGAAGCTTTCTTT.

The V gene is TRBV10-3, the J gene TRBJ2-5; TRBD1 might be the D (5 bases). The CDR3 spans 12 residues. Trimming cost V 3 bases and J 9 bases, with 11 bases left between them. Germline CDR1 ENHRY, CDR2 SYGVKD. The CDR3 bases are TGTGCCATCAGTGACCAGGGTTCGGCCCAGTACTTC. Amino acid sequence: CAISDQGSAQYF.

This chain links TRBV5-1 with TRBJ1-1; TRBD1 is a possible D gene (6 bases). The CDR3 length is 14 residues. From germline, CDR1 is SGHRS and CDR2 YFSETQ. The V end was cut by 3 bases, the J end by 5 bases, with 14 bases between. CDR3 protein: CASSSGAQGTEAFF. The CDR3 DNA is TGCGCCAGCAGCTCAGGGGCCCAGGGGACTGAAGCTTTCTTT.

This clonotype was detected many times. The V call is TRBV12-3 or TRBV12-4, the J call TRBJ1-6; tentative D call: TRBD1 (6 bases). The ends were cut back, 6 bases at V and 10 bases at J, with 13 bases in the middle. CDR3 length: 13 amino acids. The CDR3 is CASSSQGKSPLHF. The CDR3 DNA sequence: TGTGCCAGCAGCTCCCAGGGGAAGTCACCCCTCCACTTT.

The V call is TRBV5-1, the J call TRBJ2-3; tentatively, D is TRBD2 (7 bases). With 4 bases removed from V and 2 bases from J, the gap between germline ends came to 14 bases. This CDR3 comprises 15 residues. Germline lookup yields CDR1 SGHRS and CDR2 YFSETQ. The CDR3 protein is CASSEEGGPTDTQYF. In nucleotides, the CDR3 is TGCGCCAGCAGCGAAGAGGGGGGGCCCACAGATACGCAGTATTTT.

This rearrangement joins TRBV19 to TRBJ2-3; the match to TRBD2 covers 7 bases. With 7 bases clipped from V and 3 bases from J, the junction kept 4 bases outside the gene matches. The length of the CDR3 is 13 residues. Germline CDR1 reads LNHDA; CDR2 reads SQIVND (reference sequence). CDR3 protein: CASIRRGTDTQYF. The CDR3 DNA sequence: TGTGCCAGTATAAGGCGGGGGACAGATACGCAGTATTTT.

The gene calls are TRBV18 and TRBJ2-7; D gene unclear. The CDR3 runs 13 residues. V dropped 2 bases and J dropped 5 bases, with 10 bases sitting between them. Germline CDR1 reads KGHSH; CDR2 reads LQKENI. CDR3 coding DNA: TGTGCCAGCTCACCAGACCTGAAGGACGAGCAGTACTTC. Protein sequence: CASSPDLKDEQYF.

J is TRBJ1-1 and V is TRBV12-3 or TRBV12-4, with 10 bases identical to TRBD1. This CDR3 has 14 residues. After removal of 7 bases from V and 6 bases from J, the junction contained 8 bases not matched to a gene. The CDR3, as DNA: TGTGCCAGCACCCCGACAGGGGGCGTCGCTGAAGCTTTCTTT. Residues: CASTPTGGVAEAFF.

This clonotype showed up just a few times. V gene TRBV28 combines with J gene TRBJ1-5; D is undetermined. V gave up 3 bases and J gave up 4 bases, with 16 bases separating them. The germline gives CDR1 MDHEN, CDR2 SYDVKM. The CDR3 loop spans 16 amino acids. This CDR3 reads CASSFYRVRENQPQHF. Here the CDR3 DNA reads TGTGCCAGCAGTTTTTATAGGGTGAGGGAAAATCAGCCCCAGCATTTT. The full variable domain, its missing parts supplied by reference TRBV28 and TRBJ1-5, is DVKVTQSSRYLVKRTGEKVFLECVQDMDHENMFWYRQDPGLGLRLIYFSYDVKMKEKGDIPEGYSVSREKKERFSLILESASTNQTSMYLCASSFYRVRENQPQHFGDGTRLSIL.

This clonotype was seen only a few times. The chain employs TRBV20-1 and TRBJ2-1; tentative D call: TRBD2 (6 bases). The CDR3 covers 13 residues. Trimming took 7 bases from V and 5 from J, leaving 15 bases between them. CDR1 DFQATT and CDR2 SNEGSKA come from the germline V gene (reference sequence). The CDR3 region is CSVAGSKHNEQFF. In DNA, the CDR3 is TGCAGTGTGGCGGGGTCGAAACACAATGAGCAGTTCTTC.

This sequence joins TRBV5-1 and TRBJ1-3; tentative D call: TRBD1 (5 bases). The ends were cut back, 4 bases at V and 4 bases at J, with 12 bases in the middle. Germline V gene sequence: CDR1 SGHRS, CDR2 YFSETQ. The CDR3 is made up of 14 amino acids. This chain's CDR3 is CASSGQGSGNTIYF. CDR3 DNA sequence: TGCGCCAGCAGCGGGCAGGGTTCCGGAAACACCATATATTTT.

The chain recombines TRBV7-2 with TRBJ2-1, with 10 positions matching TRBD1. Germline-derived CDR1 and CDR2 are SGHTA and FQGNSA. After removal of 6 bases from V and 8 bases from J, the junction contained 7 bases not matched to a gene. CDR3 size: 14 residues. This CDR3 is CASRRDRGRYEQFF. The DNA of the CDR3 is TGTGCCAGCAGGCGGGACAGGGGTCGTTATGAGCAGTTCTTC.

This clonotype turned up a few times. The chain employs TRBV20-1 and TRBJ2-3, with 9 bases fitting TRBD2. V dropped 6 bases and J dropped 3; count of bases not matched to a gene: 13. CDR1 and CDR2 from the germline V gene are DFQATT and SNEGSKA (reference sequence). The CDR3 totals 16 residues. Here the CDR3 reads CSAPNRLAAGTDTQYF. CDR3 in DNA: TGCAGTGCCCCAAACCGACTAGCGGCGGGGACAGATACGCAGTATTTT.

With regard to this clonotype: One junction end does not reproduce the germline sequence, and a read error may be involved. The chain joins TRBV6-2 or TRBV6-3 to TRBJ2-7, with D unclear. CDR3 length equals 12 residues. Germline V gene sequence: CDR1 MNHEY, CDR2 SVGEGT. The CDR3 nucleotides are TGTGCCAGCAGTCAAAGGATGGGCGGCGAGAAGTTC. It specifies CASSQRMGGEKF.

This clonotype was seen repeatedly, ten times or more. The chain recombines TRBV3-1 with TRBJ2-1; TRBD2 matches at 8 bases. CDR1 and CDR2 (germline): LGHDT, YNNKEL (reference sequence). CDR3 length: 14 residues. Losses at the gene ends were 6 bases for V and 9 bases for J; bases not matched to a gene: 10. The CDR3 region has the DNA TGTGCCAGCAGTGGGATAGAGCGGGGGATTGAGCAGTTCTTC. Translation: CASSGIERGIEQFF.

This clonotype was seen only a few times. The chain carries TRBV6-1 and TRBJ2-1, with a weak D call TRBD1 (6 bases). This CDR3 has 13 residues. From germline, CDR1 is MNHNS and CDR2 SASEGT. The germline V and J ends were trimmed by 5 bases and 8 bases, with 13 bases remaining between them. CDR3 loop: CASSQRTVYEQFF. CDR3 nucleotide sequence: TGTGCCAGCAGTCAAAGGACAGTTTATGAGCAGTTCTTC.

This clonotype was picked up many times. The CDR3 sequence is CASTTETGGPSTEAFF. In nucleotides, the CDR3 is TGTGCCAGCACAACGGAGACAGGGGGCCCTTCCACTGAAGCTTTCTTT. The chain couples TRBV5-5 to TRBJ1-1, with 10 bases lining up with TRBD1. The germline CDR1 and CDR2 sequences are SGHKS and YYEKEE (reference sequence). CDR3 length: 16 amino acids. J was trimmed by 4 bases and V by 6 bases; bases with no gene match: 12.

This clonotype was found many times. The chain uses TRBV11-2 and TRBJ1-1, with a tentative D call TRBD1 (5 bases). Looked up from germline, CDR1 is SGHAT and CDR2 is FQNNGV. Between the trimmed V and J ends, which lost 1 base and 1 base, there was a span of 10 bases. The CDR3 has 15 residues. The CDR3 DNA reads as TGTGCCAGCAGCTTAGTTCCAGGGACGAACACTGAAGCTTTCTTT. Translation: CASSLVPGTNTEAFF.

This clonotype was seen more than once but under ten times. The chain recombines TRBV5-1 with TRBJ1-6; D might be TRBD1 (6 bases). The CDR3 extends over 15 amino acids. CDR1 is SGHRS, CDR2 YFSETQ, per germline. V shed 2 bases and J shed 9 bases, with 15 bases lying between them. CDR3 sequence: CASSFTGTRGSPLHF. CDR3 nucleotide sequence: TGCGCCAGCAGCTTCACCGGGACAAGAGGTTCACCCCTCCACTTT.

The sample holds a few counts of this clonotype. This chain connects TRBV20-1 to TRBJ2-7, with D possibly matching TRBD2 (5 bases). Germline V gene lookup returns CDR1 DFQATT and CDR2 SNEGSKA (reference sequence). Deletions cut 6 bases from V and 5 bases from J, with 17 bases between. The CDR3 covers 13 residues. The CDR3 here is CSAADGVLDEQYF. The CDR3 nucleotides read TGCAGTGCAGCCGACGGGGTGCTGGACGAGCAGTACTTC.

V gene TRBV5-1 combines with J gene TRBJ2-2; 14 bases fit TRBD2. Germline assignment: CDR1 SGHRS and CDR2 YFSETQ. V lost 0 bases to trimming and J lost 7 bases; unmatched junction nucleotides: 20. This CDR3 contains 22 residues. CDR3 sequence reads: CASSLVRPGLAGEGPRRGELFF. In DNA form, the CDR3 reads TGCGCCAGCAGCTTGGTTCGTCCGGGACTAGCGGGAGAAGGGCCACGCCGCGGGGAGCTGTTTTTT.

Here the CDR3 reads CASSDSGSSYEQYF. CDR3 nucleotides: TGTGCCAGCAGCGATAGCGGGAGCTCCTACGAGCAGTACTTC. The chain couples TRBV5-6 to TRBJ2-7, with TRBD2 matching 9 bases. Germline trimming cut 4 bases from V and 0 bases from J; bases unmatched to any gene: 2. CDR1 and CDR2 from the germline V gene are SGHDT and YYEEEE. The CDR3 has 14 residues.

Many counts were recorded for this clonotype. This sequence joins TRBV29-1 and TRBJ2-7; maybe TRBD2 (5 bases). The CDR3 spans 11 residues. V shed 7 bases and J shed 3 bases, with 10 bases lying between them. Germline values: CDR1 SQVTM, CDR2 ANQGSEA. For the CDR3, the DNA is TGCAGCGCAGAACGGGGCTACGAGCAGTACTTC. Encoded protein: CSAERGYEQYF.